This is a list of T cell receptor beta chains from one sample in a study of blood T cell repertoires in COVID-19. Clones were read by immunoSEQ multiplex PCR, and TCRdb kept only the in-frame ones, dropping some. The table includes roughly 250,000 clones, around 86% detected once. The sample consisted of PBMCs or T cells enriched from blood (not recorded which). The source of these receptors is a woman in her forties or fifties who had recovered from COVID-19. CDR3s leave out the opening cysteine and the closing phenylalanine or tryptophan. Fields, in order: V gene, CDR3 protein.

TRBV3-1/TRBV3-2 ASSQDLRGRGPDGYT
TRBV18 ASSPTGGTPNSPLH
TRBV5-4 ASSFRTGASSGNTIY
TRBV5-1 ASSTDSNTEAF
TRBV9 ASSRGLATDTQY
TRBV6-6 ASSPRWDSQLFTTKNIQY
TRBV5-5 ASSLGQAWHGYT
TRBV7-3 ASSIPGLAGVGEQF
TRBV5-1 ASSVGVGANQPQH
TRBV24-1 ATSPGTDNEQF
TRBV28 ASSLRNQPQH
TRBV28 ASTAPPGANEQF
TRBV19 ASSIVRDRRLVTNYGYT
TRBV28 ASGSGTSSYEQY
TRBV28 ASSLRETNQPQH
TRBV5-1 ASSRTGTSGGTGELF
TRBV7-9 ASSLGGSNEKLF
TRBV30 AWSPGQGFGQPQH
TRBV6-1 ASSDRLAGGDQETQY
TRBV4-1 ASSPPPRAAYSYEQY
TRBV5-1 ASSLVSSYNEQF